This entry lists 30 T cell receptor beta chains sequenced from one sample in a study of T cells in Graves' hyperthyroidism and ophthalmopathy (dated by TCRdb to between 2018 and 2021). The protocol used for the library was multiplex PCR. Instrument on record: Illumina HiSeq 2000. Amplification of TCR beta CDR3 regions was carried out from RNA transcripts. For the first round of RT-PCR on the TCR CDR3, the HTBI primer set was used together with the Qiagen OneStep RT-PCR kit. TCRdb handled the public reads itself, with Q25 trimming in fastp and clone calling in MiXCR, and kept productive beta chains. Rows with a matching CDR3 protein are joined into one entry that keeps the most common DNA and genes. The sample contains around 350,000 distinct CDR3 sequences, around 15% of them found a single time. Roughly a fifth of the sample is taken by the ten largest. The sequenced material came from blood. These TCRs come from a woman aged 55-70 years with Graves' ophthalmopathy.

This clonotype was observed a few times. This chain joins TRBV6-4 and TRBJ1-5, with unresolved D. The CDR3 length is 12 residues. The germline V gene has CDR1 MRHNA and CDR2 SNTAGT. V lost 5 bases to trimming and J lost 6 bases, with 8 bases between them. The CDR3 DNA reads as TGTGCCAGCAGTTTTGTGGGTCAGCCCCAGCATTTT. The encoded protein is CASSFVGQPQHF.

The table lists this clonotype with many counts. The chain uses TRBV3-1 and TRBJ1-1; 8 bases match TRBD1. The CDR3 totals 15 residues. Germline CDR1 reads LGHDT; CDR2 reads YNNKEL (reference sequence). The ends lost 7 bases at V and 3 bases at J; junction bases unmatched: 10. The CDR3 DNA sequence: TGTGCCAGCAATAGTAGGACAGGGACTTACACTGAAGCTTTCTTT. Translation gives CASNSRTGTYTEAFF.

Many counts were recorded for this clonotype. V gene TRBV2 combines with J gene TRBJ2-1; D is possibly TRBD2 (6 bases). Germline V gene lookup returns CDR1 SNHLY and CDR2 FYNNEI. CDR3 length equals 15 residues. V lost 0 bases to trimming and J lost 3 bases, with 9 bases between them. In DNA form, the CDR3 reads TGTGCCAGCAGTGAAGCCCTCGGGAGCTACAATGAGCAGTTCTTC. It specifies CASSEALGSYNEQFF.

This clonotype has a count of ten or more. The V gene is TRBV24-1, the J gene TRBJ2-2; no firm D call. Germline assignment: CDR1 KGHDR and CDR2 SFDVKD. CDR3 size: 15 residues. Trimming stripped 2 bases from V and 1 base from J, with 7 bases between. The CDR3 sequence: CATSDSRLNTGELFF. The DNA of the CDR3 is TGTGCCACCAGTGATTCTCGACTGAACACCGGGGAGCTGTTTTTT.

This clonotype was seen many times. CDR3 protein: CSVGGQDSYEQYF. For the CDR3, the DNA is TGCAGCGTGGGGGGACAGGACTCCTACGAGCAGTACTTC. The chain links TRBV29-1 to TRBJ2-7; 8 bases are shared with TRBD1. The J segment lost 0 bases and the V segment lost 6 bases, leaving 4 bases of the junction unmatched. The CDR3 is 13 amino acids. Germline values: CDR1 SQVTM, CDR2 ANQGSEA.

Ten or more counts support this clonotype. This chain links TRBV27 with TRBJ2-1; the D gene is possibly TRBD2 (5 bases). This CDR3 is built from 14 residues. The V end was cut by 9 bases, the J end by 9 bases, with 21 bases between. The germline V gene encodes CDR1 MNHEY and CDR2 SMNVEV (reference sequence). The CDR3 protein is CASSHEGVVGEQFF. The CDR3 DNA follows: TGTGCCAGTTCCCACGAGGGCGTAGTGGGTGAGCAGTTCTTC.

In DNA, the CDR3 is TGCGCCAGCAGCCAAGAGATCCTCTCGGGGGGGAGGCTCTATGAGCAGTTCTTC. Translating it yields CASSQEILSGGRLYEQFF. The chain couples TRBV4-1 to TRBJ2-1, with 8 bases aligning to TRBD2. With V trimmed by 0 bases and J by 8 bases, 15 bases remained unmatched. CDR3 length: 18 residues. Germline CDR1 reads MGHRA; CDR2 reads YSYEKL.

This clonotype showed up many times. V gene TRBV3-1 combines with J gene TRBJ2-3; D is uncertain. V shed 1 base and J shed 1 base, with 9 bases lying between them. There are 15 residues in the CDR3. Germline V gives CDR1 LGHDT, CDR2 YNNKEL (reference sequence). DNA of the CDR3: TGTGCCAGCAGCCAAGCGTACCGGGGCACAGATACGCAGTATTTT. Translated, it gives CASSQAYRGTDTQYF.

In this sample, this clonotype turned up a few times. The chain links TRBV4-1 to TRBJ1-3; D call uncertain. Germline V lookup: CDR1 MGHRA, CDR2 YSYEKL. Trimming took off 1 base at V and 0 bases at J, with 7 bases between the two ends. The CDR3 sequence is 15 residues long. CDR3 DNA: TGCGCCAGCAGCCAAGCGGGTCTCTCTGGAAACACCATATATTTT. Translation: CASSQAGLSGNTIYF.

The gene calls are TRBV20-1 and TRBJ2-7, with 9 nucleotides matching TRBD1. Losses at the gene ends were 5 bases for V and 5 bases for J; bases not matched to a gene: 4. From germline, CDR1 is DFQATT and CDR2 SNEGSKA (reference sequence). The CDR3 extends over 12 amino acids. The CDR3 here is CSASWTGDEQYF. Here the CDR3 DNA reads TGCAGTGCTTCATGGACAGGGGACGAGCAGTACTTC.

The chain employs TRBV30 and TRBJ2-5, with TRBD1 matching 10 bases. Per the germline V gene, CDR1 is GTSNPN and CDR2 is SVGIG (reference sequence). Trimming took 5 bases from V and 1 from J; bases not matched to a gene: 13. The CDR3 runs to 17 residues. The CDR3 protein is CAWARGSGTGVQETQYF. CDR3 nucleotide sequence: TGTGCCTGGGCGAGGGGCTCGGGGACAGGGGTCCAAGAGACCCAGTACTTC.

This clonotype was observed many times. The chain couples TRBV5-1 to TRBJ2-1; 13 nucleotides line up with TRBD2. The germline V gene has CDR1 SGHRS and CDR2 YFSETQ. The CDR3 contains 15 residues. The V and J ends lost 0 bases and 9 bases, in that order; junction bases with no gene match: 3. As DNA, the CDR3 is TGCGCCAGCAGCTTGGAGGGGACTAGCGGGATTGAGCAGTTCTTC. Translating gives CASSLEGTSGIEQFF.

This chain joins TRBV25-1 and TRBJ2-4, with 10 bases that match TRBD1. The CDR3 extends over 17 amino acids. V was pared by 4 bases and J by 1 base, with 7 bases of the junction left unmatched. Germline V CDR1 and CDR2: MGHDK, SYGVNS. CDR3 bases: TGTGCCAGCAGTGCTCGGTGGACAGGGGGGGCCAAAAACATTCAGTACTTC. Residues: CASSARWTGGAKNIQYF.

V gene TRBV27 combines with J gene TRBJ1-1; TRBD1 aligns across 7 bases. V lost 4 bases, J lost 5 bases, and 7 bases stayed unmatched. The CDR3 spans 14 residues. Looked up from germline, CDR1 is MNHEY and CDR2 is SMNVEV (reference sequence). CDR3 protein: CASSSLTGLTEAFF. The CDR3 region has the DNA TGTGCCAGCAGTTCCCTGACAGGGCTGACTGAAGCTTTCTTT.

This clonotype has ten or more counts. This chain uses TRBV5-8 with TRBJ2-5; 7 bases are shared with TRBD1. The CDR3 covers 15 residues. V trimming: 0 bases; J trimming: 4 bases; junction bases outside the gene matches: 6. Looked up from germline, CDR1 is SGHTS and CDR2 is YDEGEE. CDR3 in DNA: TGTGCCAGCAGCTTGGAGGGGGCTAGGGGAGAGACCCAGTACTTC. It codes for CASSLEGARGETQYF.

V usage is TRBV27 and J usage is TRBJ1-1; no firm D call. This CDR3 spans 13 amino acids. Germline CDR1 MNHEY, CDR2 SMNVEV (reference sequence). The germline V and J ends were trimmed by 2 bases and 5 bases, with 9 bases remaining between them. CDR3 bases: TGTGCCAGCAGTTTAGGGGAGGTTACTGAAGCTTTCTTT. Amino acid sequence: CASSLGEVTEAFF.

The chain links TRBV6-2 or TRBV6-3 to TRBJ1-3; D call uncertain. Germline CDR1 reads MNHEY; CDR2 reads SVGEGT. Deletions cut 7 bases from V and 0 bases from J, with 7 bases between. CDR3 length equals 13 residues. The CDR3 here is CASNRLSGNTIYF. CDR3 in DNA: TGTGCCAGCAATCGCCTCTCTGGAAACACCATATATTTT.

This clonotype was counted ten times or more. J is TRBJ2-7 and V is TRBV11-2; tentatively, D is TRBD1 (6 bases). CDR1 and CDR2 from the germline V gene are SGHAT and FQNNGV. The CDR3 covers 13 residues. With 4 bases removed from V and 0 bases from J, the gap between germline ends came to 7 bases. The CDR3 spells CASSWDISYEQYF. CDR3 sequence (DNA): TGTGCCAGCAGCTGGGACATCTCCTACGAGCAGTACTTC.

In this sample, this clonotype turned up many times. CDR3 residues: CASSEGGGPYEQYF. The DNA of the CDR3 is TGTGCCAGCAGTGAAGGCGGGGGTCCCTACGAGCAGTACTTC. The chain joins TRBV6-1 to TRBJ2-7, with 7 bases fitting TRBD2. With 1 base clipped from V and 2 bases from J, the junction kept 2 bases outside the gene matches. The CDR3 runs to 14 residues. Germline V gives CDR1 MNHNS, CDR2 SASEGT.

Ten or more counts support this clonotype. The J gene is TRBJ2-7, the V gene TRBV6-1, with a possible D match to TRBD2 (7 bases). Trimming stripped 6 bases from V and 2 bases from J, with 14 bases between. Per the germline V gene, CDR1 is MNHNS and CDR2 is SASEGT. The CDR3 length is 14 residues. CDR3 coding DNA: TGTGCCAGCAGCGACGGGGGGCAAACCTACGAGCAGTACTTC. Its translation is CASSDGGQTYEQYF.

This clonotype has ten or more counts. The rearrangement uses TRBV20-1 and TRBJ2-1; 8 nucleotides match TRBD2. The germline V gene encodes CDR1 DFQATT and CDR2 SNEGSKA (reference sequence). V shed 5 bases and J 2 bases; nucleotides not matched to a gene: 5. The CDR3 extends over 14 amino acids. This CDR3 is CSASQRETYNEQFF. CDR3 sequence (DNA): TGCAGTGCTTCACAGCGGGAGACCTACAATGAGCAGTTCTTC.

This clonotype was picked up one time. J is TRBJ1-1 and V is TRBV3-1; D unresolved. The length of the CDR3 is 13 residues. The germline V and J ends were trimmed by 7 bases and 6 bases, with 15 bases remaining between them. Germline loops: CDR1 LGHDT, CDR2 YNNKEL (reference sequence). The CDR3 is CASTNRRVAEAFF. The CDR3 DNA reads as TGTGCCAGCACTAATCGGCGGGTCGCTGAAGCTTTCTTT. The whole variable domain, remainder taken from reference TRBV3-1 and TRBJ1-1, is DTAVSQTPKYLVTQMGNDKSIKCEQNLGHDTMYWYKQDSKKFLKIMFSYNNKELIINETVPNRFSPKSPDKAHLNLHINSLELGDSAVYFCASTNRRVAEAFFGQGTRLTVV.

This clonotype was picked up a small number of times. The rearrangement uses TRBV27 and TRBJ2-7; D possibly corresponds to TRBD1 (6 bases). The CDR3 contains 14 residues. CDR1 is MNHEY, CDR2 SMNVEV, per germline (reference sequence). The V end was cut by 6 bases, the J end by 3 bases, with 15 bases between. The CDR3 is CASRATGSGYEQYF. The CDR3 bases are TGTGCCAGCAGGGCCACAGGGTCCGGCTACGAGCAGTACTTC.

In its sample, this clonotype was seen many times. V usage is TRBV5-1 and J usage is TRBJ1-1; no definite D call. Germline CDR1 and CDR2: SGHRS and YFSETQ. There are 14 residues in the CDR3. V was shortened by 3 bases and J by 1 base, with 10 bases between the two germline ends. CDR3 nucleotides: TGCGCCAGCAGCTCCCAGTCTGGGAACACTGAAGCTTTCTTT. The encoded protein is CASSSQSGNTEAFF.

This clonotype was found many times. This CDR3 reads CASSPEAGVTDTQYF. The CDR3 DNA is TGTGCCAGCAGCCCCGAAGCGGGAGTTACAGATACGCAGTATTTT. The chain joins TRBV7-9 to TRBJ2-3; 8 bases are shared with TRBD2. Losses at the gene ends were 5 bases for V and 3 bases for J; bases not matched to a gene: 7. The CDR3 totals 15 residues. Per germline, CDR1 SEHNR and CDR2 FQNEAQ (reference sequence).

The chain has TRBV20-1 and TRBJ1-2, with D perhaps TRBD1 (6 bases). From germline, CDR1 is DFQATT and CDR2 SNEGSKA (reference sequence). V was pared by 1 base and J by 5 bases, with 11 bases between. There are 13 residues in the CDR3. This chain's CDR3 is CSARVAGDYGYTF. The CDR3, as DNA: TGCAGTGCTAGAGTCGCAGGGGATTATGGCTACACCTTC.

In this sample, this clonotype turned up many times. The chain has TRBV7-8 and TRBJ2-3; TRBD1 matches at 9 bases. V lost 1 base to trimming and J lost 4 bases; unmatched junction nucleotides: 3. The germline CDR1 and CDR2 sequences are SGHVS and FQNEAQ. The CDR3 covers 15 residues. The CDR3 sequence: CASSLDGTGSDTQYF. DNA of the CDR3: TGTGCCAGCAGCTTAGACGGGACAGGGTCAGATACGCAGTATTTT.

This clonotype was recorded a few times. The chain is built from TRBV10-2 and TRBJ2-1, with 7 bases aligning to TRBD2. V shed 7 bases, J shed 6 bases, and the junction held 6 bases outside the gene matches. Germline CDR1 WSHSY, CDR2 SAAADI. The CDR3 is 13 amino acids. CDR3 nucleotide sequence: TGCGCCAGCAACTACGGGACTATCAATGAGCAGTTCTTC. This codes for CASNYGTINEQFF.

This clonotype was counted at least ten times. J is TRBJ1-1 and V is TRBV27; the D gene is possibly TRBD1 (6 bases). CDR1 is MNHEY and CDR2 is SMNVEV in the germline V gene (reference sequence). V dropped 1 base and J dropped 0 bases, with 12 bases sitting between them. This CDR3 spans 16 amino acids. The CDR3 here is CASSLFGGLMNTEAFF. The CDR3 DNA is TGTGCCAGCAGTTTATTCGGGGGGCTAATGAACACTGAAGCTTTCTTT.

At least ten counts were recorded for this clonotype. V and J are TRBV30 and TRBJ1-3; D gene uncertain. The CDR3 totals 15 residues. CDR1 is GTSNPN and CDR2 is SVGIG in the germline V gene (reference sequence). The germline V and J ends were trimmed by 5 bases and 1 base, with 15 bases remaining between them. CDR3 in amino acids: CAWGPSAQSGNTIYF. The CDR3 DNA sequence: TGTGCCTGGGGACCGTCGGCTCAGTCTGGAAACACCATATATTTT.